This T cell receptor beta chain came from a study of blood T cell repertoires in COVID-19. Study context: Researchers got acute and convalescent COVID-19 samples from the United States, Italy and Spain. In each case, the material was cDNA or gDNA derived from T cells, B-cell-depleted T cells, or PBMCs.

Germline values: CDR1 LGHDT, CDR2 YNNKEL (reference sequence). V shed 2 bases, J shed 4 bases, and the junction held 4 bases outside the gene matches. The CDR3 spans 14 residues. Per the authors' pipeline: Reference gene primers were amplified, and this amplification served to estimate nucleated cell counts. Libraries were prepared by immunoSEQ multiplex PCR; TCRdb keeps only in-frame clonotypes and omits some of them. The V and J calls and clone size come from that table; D and trimming were worked out from the DNA. The profile shows some 200,000 clones, roughly 80% of them singletons. Sequences were obtained from peripheral blood. The V call is TRBV3-1 (or the pseudogene TRBV3-2), the J call TRBJ1-1; TRBD1 aligns across 7 bases. The origin of this receptor is a young man with active or convalescent COVID-19. The CDR3 nucleotides read TGTGCCAGCAGCCAAAACAGGGGCCCCACTGAAGCTTTCTTT. It specifies CASSQNRGPTEAFF.